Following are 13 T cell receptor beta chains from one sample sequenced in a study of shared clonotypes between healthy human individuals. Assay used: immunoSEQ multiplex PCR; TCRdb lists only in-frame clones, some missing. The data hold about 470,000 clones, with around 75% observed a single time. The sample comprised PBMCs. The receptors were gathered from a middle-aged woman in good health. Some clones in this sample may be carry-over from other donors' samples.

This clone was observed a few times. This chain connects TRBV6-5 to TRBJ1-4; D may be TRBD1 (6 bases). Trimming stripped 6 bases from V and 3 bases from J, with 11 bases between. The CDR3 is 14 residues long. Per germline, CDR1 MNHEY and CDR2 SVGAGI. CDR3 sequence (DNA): TGTGCCAGCAGCAGGGGATACGCTAATGAAAAACTGTTTTTT. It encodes CASSRGYANEKLFF.

The CDR3 here is CASSPAGTAIVPLHF. The CDR3 nucleotides read TGTGCCAGTAGTCCAGCCGGGACAGCTATCGTACCCCTCCACTTT. The chain carries TRBV19 and TRBJ1-6; 7 bases align to TRBD1. The CDR3 totals 15 residues. Germline V gene sequence: CDR1 LNHDA, CDR2 SQIVND (reference sequence). The V segment lost 5 bases and the J segment 12 bases; nucleotides outside the gene matches: 13.

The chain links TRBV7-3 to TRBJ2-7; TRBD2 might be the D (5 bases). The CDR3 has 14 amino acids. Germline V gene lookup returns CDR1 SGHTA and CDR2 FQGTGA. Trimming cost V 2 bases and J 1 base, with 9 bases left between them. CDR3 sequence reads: CASSLGGQSYEQYF. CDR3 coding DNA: TGTGCCAGCAGCTTAGGAGGTCAATCCTACGAGCAGTACTTC.

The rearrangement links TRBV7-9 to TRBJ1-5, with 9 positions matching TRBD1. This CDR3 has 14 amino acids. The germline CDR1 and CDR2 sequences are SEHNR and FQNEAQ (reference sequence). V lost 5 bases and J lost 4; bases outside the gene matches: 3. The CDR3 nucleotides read TGTGCCAGCAGCACCGACAGGGGGAATCAGCCCCAGCATTTT. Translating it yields CASSTDRGNQPQHF.

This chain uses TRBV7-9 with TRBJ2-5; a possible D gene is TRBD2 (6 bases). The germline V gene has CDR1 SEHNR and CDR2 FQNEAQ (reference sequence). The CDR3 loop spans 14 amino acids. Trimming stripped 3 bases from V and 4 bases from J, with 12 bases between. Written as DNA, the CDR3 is TGTGCCAGCAGCTTCGTGAAGGGAGGAGAGACCCAGTACTTC. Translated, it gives CASSFVKGGETQYF.

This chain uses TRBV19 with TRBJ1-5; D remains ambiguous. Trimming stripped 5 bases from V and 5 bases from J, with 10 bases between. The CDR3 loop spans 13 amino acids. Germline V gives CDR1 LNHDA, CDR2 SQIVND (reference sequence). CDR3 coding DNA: TGTGCCAGTAGTCTCTGGCAGGATCAGCCCCAGCATTTT. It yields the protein CASSLWQDQPQHF.

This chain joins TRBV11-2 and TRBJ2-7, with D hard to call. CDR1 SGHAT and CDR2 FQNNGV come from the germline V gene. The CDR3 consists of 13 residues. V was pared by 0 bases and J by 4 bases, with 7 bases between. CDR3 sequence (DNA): TGTGCCAGCAGCTTAGATCTAGGGTACGAGCAGTACTTC. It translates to CASSLDLGYEQYF.

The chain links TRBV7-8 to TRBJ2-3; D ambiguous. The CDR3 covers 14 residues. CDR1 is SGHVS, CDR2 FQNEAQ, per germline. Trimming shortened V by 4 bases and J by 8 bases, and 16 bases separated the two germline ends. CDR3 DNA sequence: TGTGCCAGCAGCTCTCTGCGTGCGGTGGCTACGCAGTATTTT. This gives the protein CASSSLRAVATQYF. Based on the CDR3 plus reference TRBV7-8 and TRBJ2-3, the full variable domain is GAGVSQSPRYKVAKRGQDVALRCDPISGHVSLFWYQQALGQGPEFLTYFQNEAQLDKSGLPSDRFFAERPEGSVSTLKIQRTQQEDSAVYLCASSSLRAVATQYFGPGTRLTVL.

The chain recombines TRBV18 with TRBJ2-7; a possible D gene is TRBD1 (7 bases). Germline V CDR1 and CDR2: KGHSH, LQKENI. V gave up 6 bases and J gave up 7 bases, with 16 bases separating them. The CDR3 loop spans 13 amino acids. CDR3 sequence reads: CASSGTAGEEQYF. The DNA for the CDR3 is TGTGCCAGCTCCGGGACAGCGGGTGAGGAGCAGTACTTC. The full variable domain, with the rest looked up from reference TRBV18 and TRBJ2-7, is NAGVMQNPRHLVRRRGQEARLRCSPMKGHSHVYWYRQLPEEGLKFMVYLQKENIIDESGMPKERFSAEFPKEGPSILRIQQVVRGDSAAYFCASSGTAGEEQYFGPGTRLTVT.

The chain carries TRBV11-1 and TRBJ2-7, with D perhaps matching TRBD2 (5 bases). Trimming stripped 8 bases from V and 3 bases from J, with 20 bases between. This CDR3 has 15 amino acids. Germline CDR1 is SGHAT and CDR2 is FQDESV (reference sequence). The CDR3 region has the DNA TGTGCCAGCGGTCCTCTAAAAGCGGTTAACTACGAGCAGTACTTC. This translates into CASGPLKAVNYEQYF.

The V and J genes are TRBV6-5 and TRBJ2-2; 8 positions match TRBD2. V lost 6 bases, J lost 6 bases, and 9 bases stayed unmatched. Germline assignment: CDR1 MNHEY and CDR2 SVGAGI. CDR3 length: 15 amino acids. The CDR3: CASRRPAGVPGELFF. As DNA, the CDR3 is TGTGCCAGCAGACGACCAGCGGGAGTGCCCGGGGAGCTGTTTTTT.

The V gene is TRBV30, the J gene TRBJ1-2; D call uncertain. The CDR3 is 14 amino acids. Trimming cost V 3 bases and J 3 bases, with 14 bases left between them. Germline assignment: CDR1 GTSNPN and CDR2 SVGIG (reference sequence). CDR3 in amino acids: CAWRSGGYDYGYTF. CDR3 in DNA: TGTGCCTGGAGGTCCGGTGGTTATGACTATGGCTACACCTTC.

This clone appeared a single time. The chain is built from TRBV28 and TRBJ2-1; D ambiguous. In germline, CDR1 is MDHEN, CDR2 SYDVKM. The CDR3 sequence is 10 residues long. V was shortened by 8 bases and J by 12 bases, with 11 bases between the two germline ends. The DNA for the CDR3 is TGTGCCAGCGGTAATGGCCTGCAGTTCTTC. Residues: CASGNGLQFF.